This T cell receptor (beta chain) originates from a study of CD8 T cells in ankylosing spondylitis. The study, taken as a whole, reports: A motif of roughly 8 highly homologous TCR beta variants was seen as apparently characteristic of ankylosing spondylitis blood. According to the report, clones linked to the disease were significantly enriched in matched synovial fluid samples taken from ankylosing spondylitis patients. Certain motif variants had earlier appeared in reactive arthritis synovial fluid and blood.

This clonotype was seen repeatedly, ten times or more. Its target is unknown. The germline V gene encodes CDR1 KGHDR and CDR2 SFDVKD. Trimming removed 5 bases from V and 4 bases from J; junction bases left unmatched: 5. The CDR3 covers 16 residues. Library preparation for TCR beta used quantitative 5'-RACE with molecular barcodes. TCRdb analysed the 5' RACE reads with MiXCR anew, one entry per CDR3 protein. The sample consists of 200,000 or so distinct CDR3 sequences, 15% to 20% of them appearing once. What was sequenced was blood, either unsorted or a sorted T cell fraction (not recorded which). The receptor was derived from a male donor aged 5-29 years with ankylosing spondylitis or in good health (not recorded which). The chain is built from TRBV24-1 and TRBJ2-1; 12 nucleotides match TRBD2. DNA of the CDR3: TGTGCCACCAGTGCCCCGGGACTAGCGGGTTACAATGAGCAGTTCTTC. This encodes CATSAPGLAGYNEQFF.